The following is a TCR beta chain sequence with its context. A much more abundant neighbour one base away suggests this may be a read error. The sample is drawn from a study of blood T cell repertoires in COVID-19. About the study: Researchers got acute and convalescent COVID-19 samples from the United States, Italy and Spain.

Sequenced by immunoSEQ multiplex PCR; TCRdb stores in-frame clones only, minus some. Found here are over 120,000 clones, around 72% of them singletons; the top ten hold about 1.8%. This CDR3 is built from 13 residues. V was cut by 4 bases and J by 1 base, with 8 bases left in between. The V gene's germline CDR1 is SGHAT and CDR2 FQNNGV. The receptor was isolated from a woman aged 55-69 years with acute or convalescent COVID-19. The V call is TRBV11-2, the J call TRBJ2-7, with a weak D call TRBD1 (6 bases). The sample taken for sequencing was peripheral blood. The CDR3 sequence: CASSSGQSYEQYF. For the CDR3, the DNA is TGTGCCAGCAGCTCGGGACAATCCTACGAGCAGTACTTC.